The entry below describes one T cell receptor beta chain. Its specific antigen is unknown. It has no much larger one-base neighbor in the sample; base qualities were not kept. The sample belongs to a study of pediatric ulcerative colitis (dated by TCRdb to the late 2010s). Regarding the complete study: Among the ulcerative colitis patients, seven had pancolitis and two had left-sided colitis, and histology in every patient was consistent with ulcerative colitis. From nine newly diagnosed, treatment-naive pediatric ulcerative colitis patients and a handful of non-IBD control children, paired blood and rectal samples were collected. By Pediatric Ulcerative Colitis Activity Index, a couple of patients had mild disease, several had moderate disease and three had acute severe colitis. The paper as a whole reports these results and caveats: The healthy control group was small, consisting of only four individuals. Controls, mild-moderate and acute severe colitis patients were separated by rectal repertoire features, and reduced rectal diversity due to clonal expansions was observed in acute severe colitis. Because repertoires came from total lymphocyte DNA, patterns in rare subsets such as regulatory T cells may not be reflected. Blood-derived T cells may have been included in the rectal pinch biopsies, particularly in patients with overt colitis. For technical reasons, the blood samples of a couple of patients yielded substantially fewer templates, so those samples were excluded from the blood-rectal overlap analysis. A couple of rectal CDR3 clonotypes were present in all ulcerative colitis patients and in none of the controls. Clonal overlap between a subject's own blood and rectum was significantly greater in ulcerative colitis patients than in controls, which suggests more T cell trafficking to inflamed tissue.

Through the immunoSEQ TRB Survey service, multiplex V and J primers were used to amplify rearranged CDR3 beta regions from genomic DNA. To keep sequencing depth equal across samples, survey-level depth of up to 500,000 reads per sample was applied. Libraries were purified, pooled and sequenced on Illumina technology. Concerning the study's data processing: immunoSEQ online tools were used for productive clonality, sample overlap, pairwise scatters, CDR3 beta length, V/D/J gene usage and productiveness. Alongside Shannon and Simpson indices, calculated diversity was computed as the number of unique rearrangements divided by total templates, multiplied by 100. For principal component analysis, Z-score normalized data were analyzed with the R prcomp function and the ggbiplot package. Morisita's index was used to quantify the clonal overlap between blood and rectum within each subject. As stored in TCRdb, this immuneACCESS dataset retains in-frame rearrangements with V and J assigned. A fraction of the clones does not appear; measured against another copy, unresolved V genes explain less than half of the discrepancy, and the remainder lacks a known reason. That table gives V, J and clone size, and the DNA gave D and trimming. Present in this sample are approximately 38,000 clones, about 75% of which were seen just once. The ten top clones hold around 9.1% of the sample.

One to two pinch biopsies were taken from the rectum for research during colonoscopy. Before the diagnostic colonoscopy, none of the ulcerative colitis patients had been given any immunosuppressive medication. Rectal biopsies were digested with proteinase K before DNA isolation. The Wizard kit (Promega) was used to extract genomic DNA from the blood and intestinal samples. The sample comprised gut tissue. The receptor was derived from a boy aged 10-17 years with severe ulcerative colitis.

At the DNA level, the sequence is TGCGCCAGCAGCCAGGGTGGGGGGCTCAACTCCTACGAGCAGTACTTC. Its amino acids are CASSQGGGLNSYEQYF. The V and J genes are TRBV4-1 and TRBJ2-7; the D gene is possibly TRBD1 or TRBD2, each agreeing over 6 bases. Relative to germline, V is 3 bases shorter and J is 0 bases shorter, with 15 bases between their ends. The CDR1 and CDR2 encoded by the germline V gene are MGHRA and YSYEKL. The CDR3 spans 16 residues, from the cysteine through the phenylalanine. Only the CDR3 region is kept as DNA, spanning 48 bases read in frame from base 1.